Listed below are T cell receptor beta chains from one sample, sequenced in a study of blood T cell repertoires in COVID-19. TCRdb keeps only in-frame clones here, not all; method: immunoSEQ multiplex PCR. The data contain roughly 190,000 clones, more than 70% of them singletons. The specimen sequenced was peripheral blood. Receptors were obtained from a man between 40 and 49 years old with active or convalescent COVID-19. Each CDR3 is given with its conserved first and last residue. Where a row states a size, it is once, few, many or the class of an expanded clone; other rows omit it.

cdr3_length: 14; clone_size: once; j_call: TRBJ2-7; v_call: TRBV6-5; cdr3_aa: CASTQGTGTHEQYF
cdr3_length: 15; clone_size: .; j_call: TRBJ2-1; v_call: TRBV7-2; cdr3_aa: CASSLQAGGGNEQFF
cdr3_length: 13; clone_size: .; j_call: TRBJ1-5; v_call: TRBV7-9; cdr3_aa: CASSPRGNQPQHF
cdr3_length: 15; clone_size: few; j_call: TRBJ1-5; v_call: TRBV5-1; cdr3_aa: CASSLEGNRNQPQHF
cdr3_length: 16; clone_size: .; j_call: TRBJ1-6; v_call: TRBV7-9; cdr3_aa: CASSSQRQAVYSPLHF
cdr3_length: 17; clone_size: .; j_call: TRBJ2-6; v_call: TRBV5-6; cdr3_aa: CASSRGQGAPGANVLTF
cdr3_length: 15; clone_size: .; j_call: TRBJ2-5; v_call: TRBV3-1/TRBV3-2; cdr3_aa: CASSSRDRVRETQYF
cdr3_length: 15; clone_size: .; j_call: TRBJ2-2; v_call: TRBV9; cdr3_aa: CASSFQDRFGGELFF
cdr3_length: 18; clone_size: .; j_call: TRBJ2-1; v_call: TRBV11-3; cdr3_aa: CASSLGLGTGIPYNEQFF
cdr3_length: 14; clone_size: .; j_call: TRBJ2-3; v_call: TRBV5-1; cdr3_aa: CASSFPDITDTQYF
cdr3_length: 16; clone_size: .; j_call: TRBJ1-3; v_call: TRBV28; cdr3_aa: CASSFGGVSSGNTIYF
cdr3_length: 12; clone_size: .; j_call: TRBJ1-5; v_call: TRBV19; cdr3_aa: CASSSYNQPQHF
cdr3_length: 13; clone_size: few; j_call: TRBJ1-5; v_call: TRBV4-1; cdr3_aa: CASSQATGEPQHF
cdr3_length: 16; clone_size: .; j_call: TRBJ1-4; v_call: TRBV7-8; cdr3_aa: CASSLIPRGTGEKLFF
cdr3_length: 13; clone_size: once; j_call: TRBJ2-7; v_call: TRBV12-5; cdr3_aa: CASGLPGTYEQYF
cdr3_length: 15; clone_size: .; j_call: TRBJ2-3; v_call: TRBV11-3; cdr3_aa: CASSILAGGTDTQYF
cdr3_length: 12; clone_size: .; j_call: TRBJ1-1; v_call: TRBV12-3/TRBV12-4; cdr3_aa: CASSLRGEEAFF
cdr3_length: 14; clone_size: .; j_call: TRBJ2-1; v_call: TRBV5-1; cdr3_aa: CASSRGDVENEQFF
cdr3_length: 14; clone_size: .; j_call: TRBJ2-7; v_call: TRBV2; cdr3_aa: CASSAEEGSYEQYF
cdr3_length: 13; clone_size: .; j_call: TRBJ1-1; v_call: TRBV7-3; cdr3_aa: CASSSQGNTEAFF
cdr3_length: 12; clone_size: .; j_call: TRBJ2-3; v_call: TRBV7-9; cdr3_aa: CASSLEGYEVVF
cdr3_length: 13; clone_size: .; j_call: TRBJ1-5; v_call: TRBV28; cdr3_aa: CASSELTDQPQHF
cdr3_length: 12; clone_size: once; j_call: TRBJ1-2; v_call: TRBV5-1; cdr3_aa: CASSTGNYGYTF
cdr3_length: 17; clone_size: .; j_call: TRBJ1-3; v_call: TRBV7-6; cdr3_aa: CASSPIEAGGSGNTIYF
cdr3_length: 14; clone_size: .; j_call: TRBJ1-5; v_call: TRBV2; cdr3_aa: CASTPGTANQPQHF
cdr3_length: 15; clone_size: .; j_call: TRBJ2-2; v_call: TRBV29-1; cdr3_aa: CSVEGRGRNTGELFF
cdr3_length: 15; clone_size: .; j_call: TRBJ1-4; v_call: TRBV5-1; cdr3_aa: CASSLQGGANEKLFF
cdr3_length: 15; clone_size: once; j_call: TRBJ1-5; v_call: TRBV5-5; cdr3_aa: CASSLDGDSNQPQHF
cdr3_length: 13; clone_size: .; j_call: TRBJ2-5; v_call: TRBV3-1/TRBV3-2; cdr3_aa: CASRNDRDETQYF
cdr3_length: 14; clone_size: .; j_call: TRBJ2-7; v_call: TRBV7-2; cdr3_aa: CASSSQGATAEQYF
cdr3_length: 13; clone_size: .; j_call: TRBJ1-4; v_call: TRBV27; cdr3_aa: CASKQGAGEKLFF
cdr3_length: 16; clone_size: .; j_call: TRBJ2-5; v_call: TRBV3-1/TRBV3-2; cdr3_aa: CASSDEGLAGAETQYF
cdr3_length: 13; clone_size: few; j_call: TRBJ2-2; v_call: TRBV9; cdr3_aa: CASSPFPGGELFF
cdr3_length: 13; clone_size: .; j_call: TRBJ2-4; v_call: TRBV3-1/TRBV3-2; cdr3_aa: CASSSSAQNIQYF
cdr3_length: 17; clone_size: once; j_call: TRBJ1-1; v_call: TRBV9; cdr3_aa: CASSVNLGAEMNTEAFF
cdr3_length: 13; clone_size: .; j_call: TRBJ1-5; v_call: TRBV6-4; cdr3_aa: CASSESSNQPQHF
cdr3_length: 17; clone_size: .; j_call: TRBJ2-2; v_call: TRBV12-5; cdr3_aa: CASGLVLGQGVTGELFF
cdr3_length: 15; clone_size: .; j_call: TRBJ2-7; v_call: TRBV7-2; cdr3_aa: CASSLEQGTPTGQYF
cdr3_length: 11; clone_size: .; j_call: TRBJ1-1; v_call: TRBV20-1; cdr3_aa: CSAPREVEAFF
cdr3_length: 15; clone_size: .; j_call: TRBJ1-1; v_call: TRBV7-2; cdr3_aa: CASSPAGQENTEAFF
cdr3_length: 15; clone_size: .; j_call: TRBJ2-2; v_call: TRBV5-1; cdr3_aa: CASSLDPINTGELFF
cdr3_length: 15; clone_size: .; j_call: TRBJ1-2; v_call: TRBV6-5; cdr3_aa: CASSRGTKASYGYTF
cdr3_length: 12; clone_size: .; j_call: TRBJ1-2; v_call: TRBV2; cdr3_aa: CASRGTVGGYTF
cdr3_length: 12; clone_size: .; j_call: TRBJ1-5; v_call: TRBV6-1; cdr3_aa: CASRSGGQPQHF
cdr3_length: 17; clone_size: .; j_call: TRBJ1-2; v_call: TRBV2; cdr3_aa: CASSEVAWGLHLYGYTF
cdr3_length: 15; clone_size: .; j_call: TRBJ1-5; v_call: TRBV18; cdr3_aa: CASSLDRDSNQPQHF
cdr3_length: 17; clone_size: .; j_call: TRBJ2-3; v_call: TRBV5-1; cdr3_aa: CASSSGGHRTSTDTQYF
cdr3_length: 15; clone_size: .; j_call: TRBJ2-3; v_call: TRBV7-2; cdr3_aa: CASSLVQGSTDTQYF
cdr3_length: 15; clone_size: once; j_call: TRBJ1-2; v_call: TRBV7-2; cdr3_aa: CASARGGDGDYGYTF
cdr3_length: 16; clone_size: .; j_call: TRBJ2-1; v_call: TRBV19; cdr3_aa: CASSSNRGSSYNEQFF
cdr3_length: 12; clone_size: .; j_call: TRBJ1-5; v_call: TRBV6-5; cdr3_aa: CASSSPSQPQHF
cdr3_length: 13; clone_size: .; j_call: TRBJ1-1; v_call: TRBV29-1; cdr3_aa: CSVVDGQGTEAFF
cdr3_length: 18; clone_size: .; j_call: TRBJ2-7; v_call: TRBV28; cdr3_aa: CASSGIMGQLVFSYEQYF
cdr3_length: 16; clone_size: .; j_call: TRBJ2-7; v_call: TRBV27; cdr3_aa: CASRALSAGGTYEQYF
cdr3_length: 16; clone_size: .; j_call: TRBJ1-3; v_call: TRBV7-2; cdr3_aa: CASTTATGLSGNTIYF
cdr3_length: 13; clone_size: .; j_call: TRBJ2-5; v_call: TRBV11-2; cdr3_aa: CASSFQGPETQYF